Listed here are 2 T cell receptor beta chains from one sample, sequenced in a study of blood T cells in healthy people across ages. A second PCR of 7 to 11 cycles used a sample-barcoded 5' primer and a J-beta primer mix. Each CDR3 protein is one row after TCRdb ran MiXCR on the 5' RACE reads. The table records 850,000 to 1,300,000 distinct CDR3 sequences, 45% of them present only once. The sequenced sample was blood. Receptors were obtained from a woman aged 60-75 years in good health.

A remark on this clonotype: The missing conserved phenylalanine or tryptophan at the end of this CDR3 makes a read error likely. The V call is TRBV3-1, the J call TRBJ2-1; possibly TRBD2 for D (5 bases). The CDR3 spans 13 residues. The V and J ends lost 2 bases and 12 bases respectively, with 14 bases between them. CDR1 is LGHDT and CDR2 is YNNKEL in the germline V gene (reference sequence). The CDR3 DNA sequence: TGTGCCAGCAGCCAACGCCGAATCGGGATGCAGTTCTTA. This translates into CASSQRRIGMQFL.

In regard to this clonotype: This may be a read error: a much more frequent sequence differs by one nucleotide. The V gene is TRBV28, the J gene TRBJ2-4; no clear D. The germline V gene has CDR1 MDHEN and CDR2 SYDVKM. The CDR3 has 14 amino acids. CDR3 sequence: CTSRRQSAKNIQYF. The CDR3 region has the DNA TGTACCAGCAGGCGTCAGTCGGCCAAAAACATTCAGTACTTC.